These T cell receptor beta chains were read from a single sample in a study of blood T cell repertoires in COVID-19. TCRdb's table, derived via immunoSEQ multiplex PCR, lists solely in-frame clones and lacks some. The repertoire holds under 300,000 clones, with around 87% as singletons. The sample taken for sequencing was PBMCs or T cells enriched from blood (not recorded which). Source of these receptors: a woman between 50 and 59 years old who had recovered from COVID-19. Each CDR3 is given with its conserved first and last residue. The D gene is left open where the match is weak.

CASSYSTGFAKNIQYF | TRBJ2-4 | NA | TRBV6-5 | 16
CATSTGLVPDTQYF | TRBJ2-3 | TRBD2 | TRBV24-1 | 14
CASSLSRDNEQFF | TRBJ2-1 | NA | TRBV7-3 | 13
CASSAPHRGLCHGYTF | TRBJ1-2 | NA | TRBV12-1 | 16
CASSIVGTGNIQYF | TRBJ2-4 | TRBD1 | TRBV19 | 14
CASTPGQIYSNQPQHF | TRBJ1-5 | TRBD1 | TRBV23-1 | 16
CASSVSGIWNEQFF | TRBJ2-1 | TRBD2 | TRBV9 | 14
CASSLDSGRDEQFF | TRBJ2-1 | TRBD2 | TRBV7-9 | 14
CASSPHRGASGPPYNEQFF | TRBJ2-1 | TRBD2 | TRBV7-3 | 19
CAISESRTATNYGYTF | TRBJ1-2 | NA | TRBV10-3 | 16
CASNIGGQETQYF | TRBJ2-5 | NA | TRBV2 | 13
CASSLFTLRDRAGYTF | TRBJ1-2 | TRBD1 | TRBV28 | 16
CASSSPNGRSSGELFF | TRBJ2-2 | TRBD2 | TRBV7-9 | 16
CASNRGDPNQPQHF | TRBJ1-5 | NA | TRBV19 | 14
CASSQVEGTRETQYF | TRBJ2-5 | NA | TRBV4-1 | 15
CSVGGGGTSGSFTDTQYF | TRBJ2-3 | TRBD2 | TRBV29-1 | 18
CASSRTSVVAGCSEQYF | TRBJ2-7 | NA | TRBV18 | 17